The 30 T cell receptor beta chains below come from one sample, sequenced in a study of PD-1 blockade in classical Hodgkin lymphoma. The method was immunoSEQ multiplex PCR; TCRdb's version includes in-frame clones alone and lacks a portion of them. Altogether some 84,000 clones are present, about 93% being singletons, with the ten largest covering 2.6%. Each of the patients experienced relapse following autologous stem cell transplantation, and their brentuximab vedotin exposure differed. The sequencing used peripheral blood mononuclear cells (PBMCs), collected before the second cycle of nivolumab. Receptors were obtained from a human donor with classical Hodgkin lymphoma.

The V and J genes are TRBV18 and TRBJ2-7; the D gene is possibly TRBD2 (6 bases). CDR3 length: 13 residues. The germline CDR1 and CDR2 sequences are KGHSH and LQKENI. Trimming cost V 3 bases and J 3 bases, with 9 bases left between them. CDR3 sequence reads: CASSPGTFYEQYF. The CDR3 DNA follows: TGTGCCAGCTCACCGGGGACTTTCTACGAGCAGTACTTC.

The V gene is TRBV28, the J gene TRBJ1-4, with TRBD1 identical over 7 bases. The CDR3 spans 15 residues. The junction had 5 bases not matched to a gene; V was cut back by 6 bases and J by 1 base. Germline loops: CDR1 MDHEN, CDR2 SYDVKM. In DNA, the CDR3 is TGTGCCAGCAGCTCTCAGGGGGGAACTAATGAAAAACTGTTTTTT. Encoded protein: CASSSQGGTNEKLFF.

There are a few counts of this clone. This chain joins TRBV6-1 and TRBJ1-1, with TRBD1 as a possible D gene (5 bases). V lost 11 bases, J lost 1 base, and 11 bases lay in between. Germline CDR1 and CDR2: MNHNS and SASEGT. This CDR3 is 12 amino acids long. CDR3 region: CAGIDRNTEAFF. CDR3 bases: TGTGCCGGGATCGACAGGAACACTGAAGCTTTCTTT.

This chain joins TRBV10-3 and TRBJ1-5, with no clear D. Germline V gene sequence: CDR1 ENHRY, CDR2 SYGVKD. V was trimmed by 8 bases and J by 0 bases, leaving 11 bases between them. This CDR3 is 14 amino acids long. The CDR3 region has the DNA TGTGCCATCGCCGCGGAGAATAGCAATCAGCCCCAGCATTTT. This gives the protein CAIAAENSNQPQHF.

The chain carries TRBV7-9 and TRBJ2-7, with 9 bases lining up with TRBD2. With V trimmed by 2 bases and J by 5 bases, 4 bases remained unmatched. This CDR3 has 14 amino acids. Germline V CDR1 and CDR2: SEHNR, FQNEAQ (reference sequence). In DNA, the CDR3 is TGTGCCAGCAGCTTATTAGCGGGAGAGAACGAGCAGTACTTC. It is translated as CASSLLAGENEQYF.

This clone was counted only a few times. The chain uses TRBV10-1 and TRBJ1-1, with D unresolved. V was cut by 8 bases and J by 0 bases, with 10 bases left in between. The CDR3 length is 13 residues. The germline V gene has CDR1 WNHNN and CDR2 SYGVQD (reference sequence). CDR3 sequence reads: CASRRAMNTEAFF. CDR3 DNA sequence: TGCGCCAGCCGGAGGGCTATGAACACTGAAGCTTTCTTT.

The chain is built from TRBV25-1 and TRBJ2-3; D assignment may be TRBD1 or TRBD2 (5 bases each). V lost 5 bases to trimming and J lost 2 bases, with 14 bases between them. Germline CDR1 reads MGHDK; CDR2 reads SYGVNS. The CDR3 is 15 amino acids. CDR3 residues: CASSWGPRNTDTQYF. CDR3 in DNA: TGTGCCAGCAGTTGGGGACCCCGAAACACAGATACGCAGTATTTT.

CDR3 residues: CASRGQAKNIQYF. DNA for the CDR3: TGTGCCAGCAGGGGACAGGCAAAAAACATTCAGTACTTC. V is TRBV2 and J is TRBJ2-4, with 8 bases matching TRBD1. With 6 bases clipped from V and 4 bases from J, the junction kept 2 bases outside the gene matches. The CDR3 contains 13 residues. Looked up from germline, CDR1 is SNHLY and CDR2 is FYNNEI. The entire variable domain, with the rest obtained from reference TRBV2 and TRBJ2-4, is as follows: EPEVTQTPSHQVTQMGQEVILRCVPISNHLYFYWYRQILGQKVEFLVSFYNNEISEKSEIFDDQFSVERPDGSNFTLKIRSTKLEDSAMYFCASRGQAKNIQYFGAGTRLSVL.

The J gene is TRBJ2-1, the V gene TRBV4-1, with D uncertain. The CDR3 runs to 15 residues. V was cut by 0 bases and J by 7 bases, with 13 bases left in between. Germline assignment: CDR1 MGHRA and CDR2 YSYEKL. CDR3 protein: CASSQEIQSRNEQFF. The CDR3 coding sequence is TGCGCCAGCAGCCAAGAGATACAATCTCGAAATGAGCAGTTCTTC.

The chain's CDR3 is CASSQDIGGGSRFEADTQYF. In DNA form, the CDR3 reads TGTGCCAGCAGCCAAGATATTGGAGGCGGGAGTCGGTTTGAGGCAGATACGCAGTATTTT. The chain has TRBV4-2 and TRBJ2-3; 7 bases match TRBD2. The CDR3 is made up of 20 amino acids. The germline gives CDR1 LGHNA, CDR2 YNFKEQ. With V trimmed by 0 bases and J by 4 bases, 19 bases remained unmatched.

The chain carries TRBV7-9 and TRBJ2-2; D gene uncertain. CDR1 and CDR2 (germline): SEHNR, FQNEAQ (reference sequence). The length of the CDR3 is 14 residues. Trimming took 7 bases from V and 0 from J, leaving 9 bases between them. CDR3 nucleotide sequence: TGTGCCAGCAAGTGGCCGACGAACACCGGGGAGCTGTTTTTT. Its protein is CASKWPTNTGELFF.

The chain is built from TRBV9 and TRBJ2-7; 7 nucleotides line up with TRBD2. The V segment lost 0 bases and the J segment 5 bases; nucleotides outside the gene matches: 8. Germline V gene sequence: CDR1 SGDLS, CDR2 YYNGEE. The CDR3 has 15 amino acids. CDR3 DNA sequence: TGTGCCAGCAGCGTAGCCTTGGCGGGAGAAGACGAGCAGTACTTC. Its translation: CASSVALAGEDEQYF.

This chain uses TRBV27 with TRBJ2-7, with 9 bases that match TRBD1. CDR3 size: 16 residues. The V and J ends lost 3 bases and 2 bases, in that order; junction bases with no gene match: 8. Germline values: CDR1 MNHEY, CDR2 SMNVEV (reference sequence). In DNA, the CDR3 is TGTGCCAGCAGTTTCGAGGGGGACAGGGCCACCTACGAGCAGTACTTC. Protein product: CASSFEGDRATYEQYF.

The genes are TRBV7-8 and TRBJ2-1, with D possibly matching TRBD2 (6 bases). Germline-derived CDR1 and CDR2 are SGHVS and FQNEAQ. Trimming took off 5 bases at V and 3 bases at J, with 14 bases between the two ends. This CDR3 contains 15 residues. The DNA of the CDR3 is TGTGCCAGCAGCACCCCTAGCGAAAGCTACAATGAGCAGTTCTTC. Translation: CASSTPSESYNEQFF. The full variable domain, its missing parts supplied by reference TRBV7-8 and TRBJ2-1, is GAGVSQSPRYKVAKRGQDVALRCDPISGHVSLFWYQQALGQGPEFLTYFQNEAQLDKSGLPSDRFFAERPEGSVSTLKIQRTQQEDSAVYLCASSTPSESYNEQFFGPGTRLTVL.

The rearrangement joins TRBV27 to TRBJ2-7; D uncertain. The CDR3 runs to 14 residues. The germline CDR1 and CDR2 sequences are MNHEY and SMNVEV (reference sequence). Trimming cost V 4 bases and J 3 bases, with 13 bases left between them. CDR3 sequence: CASSSTDRYYEQYF. CDR3 DNA: TGTGCCAGCAGTTCCACGGACCGGTACTACGAGCAGTACTTC.

The chain couples TRBV10-3 to TRBJ2-7; D tentatively reads TRBD1 or TRBD2 (5 bases each). From germline, CDR1 is ENHRY and CDR2 SYGVKD. Trimming removed 2 bases at V and 4 bases at J, with 12 bases between. This CDR3 region has 14 residues. The CDR3: CAISEPREGYEQYF. The CDR3, as DNA: TGTGCCATCAGTGAGCCACGAGAGGGGTACGAGCAGTACTTC.

The V gene is TRBV7-6, the J gene TRBJ2-7, with 10 bases identical to TRBD2. V dropped 2 bases and J dropped 1; count of bases not matched to a gene: 5. This CDR3 is built from 16 residues. Per germline, CDR1 SGHVS and CDR2 FNYEAQ. DNA of the CDR3: TGTGCCAGCAGCTTAAAGCGGGAGGGCGGTTCCTACGAGCAGTACTTC. Translated, it gives CASSLKREGGSYEQYF.

The CDR3 loop reads CATSRDFNQPQHF. The CDR3 DNA reads TGTGCCACCAGCAGAGATTTCAATCAGCCCCAGCATTTT. The chain links TRBV15 to TRBJ1-5; D is unresolved. The CDR3 is made up of 13 amino acids. V dropped 0 bases and J dropped 3 bases, with 3 bases sitting between them. Germline lookup yields CDR1 LNHNV and CDR2 YYDKDF (reference sequence).

The chain combines TRBV7-2 with TRBJ2-7; D gene ambiguous. Trimming cost V 3 bases and J 4 bases, with 10 bases left between them. The germline gives CDR1 SGHTA, CDR2 FQGNSA. The CDR3 sequence is 13 residues long. In DNA form, the CDR3 reads TGTGCCAGCAGCTTTCAACTTGCTTACGAGCAGTACTTC. Its protein product is CASSFQLAYEQYF.

V usage is TRBV27 and J usage is TRBJ2-3; 9 positions agree with TRBD2. The V segment lost 3 bases and the J segment 6 bases; nucleotides outside the gene matches: 10. The CDR3 consists of 16 residues. CDR1 and CDR2 from the germline V gene are MNHEY and SMNVEV (reference sequence). The CDR3 sequence is CASSFVGGRAGDTQYF. In nucleotides, the CDR3 is TGTGCCAGCAGTTTCGTTGGCGGGAGGGCAGGGGATACGCAGTATTTT.

The chain recombines TRBV27 with TRBJ2-2; D might be TRBD2 (5 bases). Germline CDR1 reads MNHEY; CDR2 reads SMNVEV (reference sequence). The germline V and J ends were trimmed by 2 bases and 2 bases, with 18 bases remaining between them. This CDR3 comprises 18 residues. The CDR3 loop reads CASSLDDWSGLNTGELFF. In nucleotides, the CDR3 is TGTGCCAGCAGTTTAGACGATTGGAGCGGACTTAACACCGGGGAGCTGTTTTTT.

This clone was seen just once. V and J are TRBV7-2 and TRBJ2-6; D is unresolved. The CDR3 sequence is 16 residues long. Deletions cut 7 bases from V and 4 bases from J, with 17 bases between. Looked up from germline, CDR1 is SGHTA and CDR2 is FQGNSA. DNA for the CDR3: TGTGCCAGCACCAACGTGTGGGGAACCGGGGCCAACGTCCTGACTTTC. Its protein is CASTNVWGTGANVLTF.

This sequence joins TRBV13 and TRBJ2-7, with D possibly matching TRBD2 (5 bases). Germline loops: CDR1 PRHDT, CDR2 FYEKMQ (reference sequence). V lost 0 bases, J lost 9 bases, and 9 bases lay in between. This CDR3 has 12 amino acids. CDR3: CASSLGRRAQYF. CDR3 DNA sequence: TGTGCCAGCAGCTTAGGCCGGCGGGCGCAGTACTTC. Looking up the rest from reference TRBV13 and TRBJ2-7 gives the full variable domain: AAGVIQSPRHLIKEKRETATLKCYPIPRHDTVYWYQQGPGQDPQFLISFYEKMQSDKGSIPDRFSAQQFSDYHSELNMSSLELGDSALYFCASSLGRRAQYFGPGTRLTVT.

This clone was found once. At one boundary the junction diverges from the germline segment, which might be a read error. This chain links TRBV28 with TRBJ1-5; D ambiguous. CDR3 length: 15 amino acids. Germline V gene lookup returns CDR1 MDHEN and CDR2 SYDVKM. The CDR3 sequence is CASTALEGSYQPQHF. CDR3 DNA: TGTGCCAGCACTGCCCTGGAAGGTAGCTATCAGCCCCAGCATTTT.

The chain combines TRBV7-9 with TRBJ2-7, with D perhaps TRBD1 (6 bases). Germline lookup yields CDR1 SEHNR and CDR2 FQNEAQ (reference sequence). Trimming took 5 bases from V and 4 from J, leaving 15 bases between them. The CDR3 length is 14 residues. The CDR3, as DNA: TGTGCCAGCAGCCGGGTCATGGGGGCTTACGAGCAGTACTTC. This gives the protein CASSRVMGAYEQYF.

V is TRBV5-4 and J is TRBJ2-1, with 10 nucleotides matching TRBD2. V lost 1 base to trimming and J lost 7 bases; unmatched junction nucleotides: 5. Germline V CDR1 and CDR2: SGHNT, YYREEE (reference sequence). The CDR3 has 15 residues. CDR3 in DNA: TGTGCCAGCAGCTTGCCTAGCGGGAGTGTGAATGAGCAGTTCTTC. This translates into CASSLPSGSVNEQFF.

The chain carries TRBV20-1 and TRBJ2-1, with a weak D call TRBD1 (6 bases). The germline V gene encodes CDR1 DFQATT and CDR2 SNEGSKA (reference sequence). This CDR3 contains 11 residues. The CDR3 reads CSLQGHNEQFF. In DNA, the CDR3 is TGCAGCCTACAGGGCCACAATGAGCAGTTCTTC.

This sequence joins TRBV5-1 and TRBJ2-5; D not resolved. Germline V lookup: CDR1 SGHRS, CDR2 YFSETQ. This CDR3 is 12 amino acids long. The ends were cut back, 0 bases at V and 7 bases at J, with 7 bases in the middle. The CDR3 DNA reads as TGCGCCAGCAGCTTGGATACGGGGACCCAGTACTTC. Its translation is CASSLDTGTQYF.

The chain has TRBV28 and TRBJ2-7; 9 nucleotides line up with TRBD1. Germline CDR1 MDHEN, CDR2 SYDVKM. Trimming at V came to 7 bases and at J to 2 bases, leaving 6 bases not matched to a gene. The CDR3 has 14 residues. The CDR3 reads CASTTGGAPYEQYF. The DNA for the CDR3 is TGTGCCAGCACTACAGGGGGCGCCCCCTACGAGCAGTACTTC.

The chain combines TRBV27 with TRBJ1-5; 9 positions agree with TRBD1. The germline CDR1 and CDR2 sequences are MNHEY and SMNVEV (reference sequence). This CDR3 region has 15 residues. V was clipped by 6 bases and J by 4 bases; unmatched bases: 7. DNA for the CDR3: TGTGCCAGCAGCATGGGACAGGGTGGGAATCAGCCCCAGCATTTT. Its protein is CASSMGQGGNQPQHF.